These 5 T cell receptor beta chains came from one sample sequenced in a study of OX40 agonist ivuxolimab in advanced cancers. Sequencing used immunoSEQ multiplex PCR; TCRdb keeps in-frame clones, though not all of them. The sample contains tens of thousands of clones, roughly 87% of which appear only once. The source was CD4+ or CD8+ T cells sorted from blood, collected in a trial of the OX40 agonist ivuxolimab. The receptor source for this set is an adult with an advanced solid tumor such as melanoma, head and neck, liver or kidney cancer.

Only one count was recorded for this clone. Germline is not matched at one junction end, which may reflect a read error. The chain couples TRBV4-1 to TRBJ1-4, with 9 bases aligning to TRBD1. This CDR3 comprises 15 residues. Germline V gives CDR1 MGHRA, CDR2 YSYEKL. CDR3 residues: CASSQQQGALEELFF. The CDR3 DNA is TGCGCCAGCAGCCAGCAACAGGGGGCGCTTGAAGAACTGTTTTTT.

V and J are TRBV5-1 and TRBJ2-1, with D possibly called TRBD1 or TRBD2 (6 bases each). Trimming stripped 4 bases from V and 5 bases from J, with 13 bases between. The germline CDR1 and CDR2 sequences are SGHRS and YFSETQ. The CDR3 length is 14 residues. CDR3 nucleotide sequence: TGCGCCAGCAGCGTACCGGGGGCTCACAATGAGCAGTTCTTC. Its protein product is CASSVPGAHNEQFF.

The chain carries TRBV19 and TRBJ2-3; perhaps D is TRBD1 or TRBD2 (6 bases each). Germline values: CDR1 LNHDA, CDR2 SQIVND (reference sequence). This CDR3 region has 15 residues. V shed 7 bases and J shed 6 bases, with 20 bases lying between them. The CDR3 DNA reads TGTGCCAGTAACCGGAGGGGACAATCATCGGATACGCAGTATTTT. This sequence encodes CASNRRGQSSDTQYF. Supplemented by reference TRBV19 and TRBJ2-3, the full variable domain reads DGGITQSPKYLFRKEGQNVTLSCEQNLNHDAMYWYRQDPGQGLRLIYYSQIVNDFQKGDIAEGYSVSREKKESFPLTVTSAQKNPTAFYLCASNRRGQSSDTQYFGPGTRLTVL.

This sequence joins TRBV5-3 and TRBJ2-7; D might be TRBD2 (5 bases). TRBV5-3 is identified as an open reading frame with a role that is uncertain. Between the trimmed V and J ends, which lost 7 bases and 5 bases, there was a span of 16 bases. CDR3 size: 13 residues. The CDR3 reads CARCTRVLNEQYF. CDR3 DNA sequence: TGTGCCAGATGTACTAGGGTACTCAACGAGCAGTACTTC.

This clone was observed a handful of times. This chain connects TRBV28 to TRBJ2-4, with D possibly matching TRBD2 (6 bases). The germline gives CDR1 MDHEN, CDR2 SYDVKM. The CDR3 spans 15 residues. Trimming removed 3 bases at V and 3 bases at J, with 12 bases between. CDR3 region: CASSLRGGVKNIQYF. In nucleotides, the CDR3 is TGTGCCAGCAGTTTGAGAGGAGGGGTCAAAAACATTCAGTACTTC.